This TCR beta chain comes out of a study of vaccination effects on CD4 cells after COVID-19. CDR1 SNHLY and CDR2 FYNNEI come from the germline V gene. The CDR3 extends over 14 amino acids. The V gene lost 5 bases and the J gene lost 3 bases, with 11 bases spanning the gap. Assay used: immunoSEQ multiplex PCR; TCRdb lists only in-frame clones, some missing. Among 55,000 to 80,000 clones listed, roughly 72% were seen once. Regarding this clone: No antigen is known for it.

Using viral peptide pools, the ViraFEST assay grew out antigen-specific CD4+ T cells prior to sequencing. At the end of around eleven days of culture, CD4+ T cells were isolated. Previously uninfected by SARS-CoV-2, the vaccine recipients also showed negative nucleocapsid antibodies. The chain links TRBV2 to TRBJ1-5; no definite D call. This clonotype was sampled from a human donor who received a COVID-19 vaccine. The source material was CD4+ T cells from PBMCs cultured with HCoV-OC43 spike peptides, sampled before COVID-19 vaccination. Subset reported: HCoV-OC43 spike overlapping peptide pool stimulation. CDR3 sequence: CASSRVSVNQPQHF. CDR3 nucleotides: TGTGCCAGCAGTCGGGTATCAGTCAATCAGCCCCAGCATTTT.